The clone carrying this T cell receptor (beta chain) was observed a single time. The entry originates in a study of shared T cell receptors in the human thymus. Repertoires were generated with immunoSEQ multiplex PCR, while TCRdb's copy carries only in-frame clones and drops some. The table includes about 660,000 clones, approximately 90% detected once. V shed 4 bases and J shed 0 bases, with 16 bases lying between them. Germline CDR1 and CDR2: MDHEN and SYDVKM. The length of the CDR3 is 18 residues. These same records also appear under a second study, on human thymus T cells. Per that paper: Healthy Finnish infants having corrective surgery for congenital heart defects served as donors. Obtained as resections during corrective heart surgery, the thymus tissue was then studied. Biased V and J segment usage appeared in thymus and peripheral blood. Related reports documented highly overlapping thymic repertoires among unrelated individuals.

The chain links TRBV28 to TRBJ2-6, with a weak D call TRBD2 (6 bases). The sequenced sample consisted of thymocytes. The TCR comes from a boy younger than two with a congenital heart defect. The CDR3 protein is CASSSGPRENSGANVLTF. CDR3 nucleotides: TGTGCCAGCAGTTCGGGACCCCGGGAGAACTCTGGGGCCAACGTCCTGACTTTC.